This T cell receptor (beta chain) was sequenced for a study of blood T cell repertoires in COVID-19. Study as a whole: The United States, Italy and Spain supplied acute and convalescent COVID-19 samples. From T cells, B-cell-depleted T cells, or PBMCs came the material, which was cDNA or gDNA.

The length of the CDR3 is 14 residues. The germline V gene encodes CDR1 MNHEY and CDR2 SVGAGI. Trimming stripped 0 bases from V and 3 bases from J, with 7 bases between. Per the study methods: Quantification of nucleated cells was approximated via reference gene primer amplification. Method: immunoSEQ multiplex PCR; TCRdb's copy keeps in-frame clones and lacks some. The D gene and trimming were derived from the DNA, and the V and J assignments and clone size from that table. The data show 170,000 or so clones, roughly 83% seen once. The sample consisted of peripheral blood. The TCR sequence derives from a woman aged 55-70 years with acute or convalescent COVID-19. The rearrangement links TRBV6-5 to TRBJ2-3, with D unresolved. The CDR3 nucleotides read TGTGCCAGCAGTTACTCCCTCCTTACAGATACGCAGTATTTT. Its protein product is CASSYSLLTDTQYF.